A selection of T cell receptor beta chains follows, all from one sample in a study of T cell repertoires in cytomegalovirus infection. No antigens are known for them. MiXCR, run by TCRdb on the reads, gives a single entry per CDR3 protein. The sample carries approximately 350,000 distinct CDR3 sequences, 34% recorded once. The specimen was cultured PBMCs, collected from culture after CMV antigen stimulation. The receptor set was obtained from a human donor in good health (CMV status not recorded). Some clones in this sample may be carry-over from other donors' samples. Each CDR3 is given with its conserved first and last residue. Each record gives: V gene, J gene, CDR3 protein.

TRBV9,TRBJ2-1,CASSVERQGARYEQFF
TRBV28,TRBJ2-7,CASRTGSKYEQYF
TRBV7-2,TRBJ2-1,CASSLETLAHEQFF
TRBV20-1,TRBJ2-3,CSARDPLRSTDTQYF
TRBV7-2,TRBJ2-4,CASSLRGVAKNIQYF
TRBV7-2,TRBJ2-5,CASSSSGGETQYF
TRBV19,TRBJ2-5,CSTSRDRVETQYF
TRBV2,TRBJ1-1,CASTTHRAGGRRSTEAFF
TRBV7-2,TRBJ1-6,CASSPVAGLDSPLHF
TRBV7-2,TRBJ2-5,CASSLRPLAGGNGETQYF
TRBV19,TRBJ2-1,CASSVLAGTSGSNEQFF
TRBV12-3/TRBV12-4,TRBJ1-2,CASSWTGRRGYTF
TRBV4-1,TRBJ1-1,CASSPQRGKSTEAFF
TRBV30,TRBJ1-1,CAWNRDAEAFF
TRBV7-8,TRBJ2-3,CASRQGLAGLDTQYF
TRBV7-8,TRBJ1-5,CASSLKGSNQPQHF
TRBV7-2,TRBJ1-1,CASSSPGQGIGFF
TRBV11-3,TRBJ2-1,CASSPGLQIYNEQFF
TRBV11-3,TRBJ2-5,CASSFTASTQETQYF
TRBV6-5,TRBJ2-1,CASSYSSSGFGGNEQFF
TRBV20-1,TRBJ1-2,CSATTDGYTF
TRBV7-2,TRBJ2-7,CASSLAATGTGSLQQYF
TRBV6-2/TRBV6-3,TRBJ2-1,CASDPAGRNEQFF
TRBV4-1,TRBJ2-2,CASSQWTGAPGELFF
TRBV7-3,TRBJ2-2,CASSLTASSTGELFF
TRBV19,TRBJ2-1,CASSFLDTYNEQFF
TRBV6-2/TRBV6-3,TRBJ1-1,CASIEDRADTEAFF
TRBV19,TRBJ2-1,CASSIPAYNEQFF
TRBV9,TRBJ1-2,CASSVEAANYGYTF
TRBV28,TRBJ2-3,CASSLAGLADSTDTQYF
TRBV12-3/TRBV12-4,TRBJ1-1,CASTRTGSLETEAFF
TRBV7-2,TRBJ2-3,CASSRAATQYF
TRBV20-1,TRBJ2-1,CSASRGREYGHEQFF
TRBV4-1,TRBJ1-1,CASSHANSLNTEAFF
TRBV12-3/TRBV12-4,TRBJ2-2,CASSGGAETGELFF
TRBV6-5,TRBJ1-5,CASSYRSNQPQHF
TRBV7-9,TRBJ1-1,CASSLDVSAGWAEAFF
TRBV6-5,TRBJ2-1,CASSLNRHEQFF
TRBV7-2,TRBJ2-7,CASSPRASGTTYEQYF
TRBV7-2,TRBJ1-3,CASSVEAAGNTIYF
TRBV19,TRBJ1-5,CASVLGAGQPQHF
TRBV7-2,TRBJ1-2,CASSTTSGLYGYTF
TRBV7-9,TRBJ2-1,CASSLATGDEQFF
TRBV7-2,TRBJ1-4,CASSSGQGPEKLFF
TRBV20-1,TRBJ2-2,CSAKTSGSFTGELFF
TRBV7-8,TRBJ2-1,CASSFVAGEQFF
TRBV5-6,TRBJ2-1,CASSPGANEQFF
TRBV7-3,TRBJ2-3,CASGEVTRDTQYF
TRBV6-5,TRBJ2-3,CASSILGASTDTQYF
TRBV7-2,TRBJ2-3,CASSLGWASSDTQYF
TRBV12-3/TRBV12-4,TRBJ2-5,CASSLWQGASRDGETQYF
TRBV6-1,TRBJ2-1,CASSNNRVQFF
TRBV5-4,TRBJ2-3,CASSSAGGLSDTQYF
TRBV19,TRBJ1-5,CASSIGAVGNQPQHF
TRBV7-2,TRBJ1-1,CASSFYLGPEAFF